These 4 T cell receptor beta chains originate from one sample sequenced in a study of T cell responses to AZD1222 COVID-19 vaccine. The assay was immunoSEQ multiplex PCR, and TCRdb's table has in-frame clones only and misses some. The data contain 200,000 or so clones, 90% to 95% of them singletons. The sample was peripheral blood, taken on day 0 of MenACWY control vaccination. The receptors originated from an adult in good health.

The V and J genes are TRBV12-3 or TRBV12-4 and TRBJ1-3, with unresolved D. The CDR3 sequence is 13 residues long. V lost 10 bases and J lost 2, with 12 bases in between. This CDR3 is CATKDLTGNTIYF. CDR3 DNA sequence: TGTGCCACCAAGGATCTAACTGGAAACACCATATATTTT.

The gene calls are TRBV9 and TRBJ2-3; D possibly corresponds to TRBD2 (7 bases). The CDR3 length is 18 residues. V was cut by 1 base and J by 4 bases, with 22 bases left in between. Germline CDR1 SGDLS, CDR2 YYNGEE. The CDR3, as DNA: TGTGCCAGCAGCGTATCCCCCCCTGGGCGGGGGCTCGCAGATACGCAGTATTTT. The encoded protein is CASSVSPPGRGLADTQYF.

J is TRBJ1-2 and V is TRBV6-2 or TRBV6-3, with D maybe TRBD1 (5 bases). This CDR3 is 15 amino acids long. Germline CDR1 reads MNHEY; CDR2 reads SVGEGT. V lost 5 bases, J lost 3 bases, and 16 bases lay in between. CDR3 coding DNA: TGTGCCAGCAGTCCGACCCTCGACAGTTACTATGGCTACACCTTC. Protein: CASSPTLDSYYGYTF.

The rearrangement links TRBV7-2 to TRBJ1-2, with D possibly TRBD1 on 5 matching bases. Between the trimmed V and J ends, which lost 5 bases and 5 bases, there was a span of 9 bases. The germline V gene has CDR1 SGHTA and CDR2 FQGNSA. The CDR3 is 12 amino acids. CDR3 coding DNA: TGTGCCAGCAGCCCGGGGGTTTATGGCTACACCTTC. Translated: CASSPGVYGYTF.